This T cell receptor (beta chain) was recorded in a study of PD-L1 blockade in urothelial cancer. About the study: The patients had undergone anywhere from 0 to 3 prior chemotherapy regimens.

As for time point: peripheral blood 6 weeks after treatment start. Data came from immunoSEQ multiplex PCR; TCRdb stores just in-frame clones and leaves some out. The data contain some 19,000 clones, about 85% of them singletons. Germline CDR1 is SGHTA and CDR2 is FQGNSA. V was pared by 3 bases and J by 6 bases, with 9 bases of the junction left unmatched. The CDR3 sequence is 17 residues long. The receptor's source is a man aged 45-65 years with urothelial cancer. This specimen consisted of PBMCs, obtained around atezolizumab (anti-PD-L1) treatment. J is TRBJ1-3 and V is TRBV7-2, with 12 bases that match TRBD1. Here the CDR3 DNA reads TGTGCCAGCAGCTTCTACTCGGCGGGACAGGGGGCAAACACCATATATTTT. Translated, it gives CASSFYSAGQGANTIYF.